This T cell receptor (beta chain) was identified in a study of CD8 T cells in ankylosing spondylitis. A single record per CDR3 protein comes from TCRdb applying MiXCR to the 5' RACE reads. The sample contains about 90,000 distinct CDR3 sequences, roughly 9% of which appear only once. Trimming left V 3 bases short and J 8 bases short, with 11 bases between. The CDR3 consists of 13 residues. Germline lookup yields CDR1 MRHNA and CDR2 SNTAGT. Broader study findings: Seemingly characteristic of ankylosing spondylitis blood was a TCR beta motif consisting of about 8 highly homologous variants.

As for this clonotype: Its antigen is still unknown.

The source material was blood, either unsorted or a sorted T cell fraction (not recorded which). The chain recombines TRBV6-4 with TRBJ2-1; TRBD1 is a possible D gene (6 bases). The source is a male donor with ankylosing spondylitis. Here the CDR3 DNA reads TGTGCCAGCAGTGAACAGGGACCCGATGAGCAGTTCTTC. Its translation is CASSEQGPDEQFF.